This T cell receptor (beta chain) comes out of a study of blood T cell repertoires in COVID-19. Study summary: Whether acute or convalescent, the COVID-19 samples came from the United States, Italy and Spain. Nucleic acid was either cDNA or gDNA, and it came from T cells, B-cell-depleted T cells, or PBMCs.

Original processing notes: Reference gene primer amplification in the assay estimated nucleated cell counts. Sequencing used immunoSEQ multiplex PCR; TCRdb keeps in-frame clones, though not all of them. Clone size and V and J calls were adopted from that table, with D and trimming inferred from the DNA. The sample lists about 270,000 clones, around 86% occurring once. V was cut by 8 bases and J by 6 bases, with 16 bases left in between. The CDR3 spans 14 residues. Germline values: CDR1 MNHEY, CDR2 SVGAGI. This clone was seen a handful of times. The chain couples TRBV6-5 to TRBJ1-4; D is perhaps TRBD1 (6 bases). The material sequenced was peripheral blood. The receptor was derived from a man in his fifties or sixties with acute or convalescent COVID-19. CDR3 residues: CASPKRAGDEKLFF. In DNA form, the CDR3 reads TGTGCCAGCCCCAAGCGAGCAGGGGATGAAAAACTGTTTTTT.